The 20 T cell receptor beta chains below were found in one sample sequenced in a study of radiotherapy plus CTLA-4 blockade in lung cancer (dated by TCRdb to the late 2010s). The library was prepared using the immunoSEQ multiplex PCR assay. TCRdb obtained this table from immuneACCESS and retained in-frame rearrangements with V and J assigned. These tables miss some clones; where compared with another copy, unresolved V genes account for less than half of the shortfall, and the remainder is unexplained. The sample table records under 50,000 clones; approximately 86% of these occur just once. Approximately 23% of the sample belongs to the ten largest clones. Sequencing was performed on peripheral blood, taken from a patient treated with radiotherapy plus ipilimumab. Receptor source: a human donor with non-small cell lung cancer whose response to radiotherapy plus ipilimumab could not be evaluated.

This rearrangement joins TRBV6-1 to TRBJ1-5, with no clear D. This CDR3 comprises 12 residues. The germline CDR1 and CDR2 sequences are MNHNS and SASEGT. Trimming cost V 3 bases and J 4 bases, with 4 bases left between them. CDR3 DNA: TGTGCCAGCAGTGATTCAAATCAGCCCCAGCATTTT. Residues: CASSDSNQPQHF.

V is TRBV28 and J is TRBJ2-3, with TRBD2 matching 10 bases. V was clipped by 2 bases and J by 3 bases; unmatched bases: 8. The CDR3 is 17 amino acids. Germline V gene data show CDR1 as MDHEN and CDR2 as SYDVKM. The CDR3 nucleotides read TGTGCCAGCAGTTTACCAAGAGCGGGAGGGAGGACAGATACGCAGTATTTT. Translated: CASSLPRAGGRTDTQYF.

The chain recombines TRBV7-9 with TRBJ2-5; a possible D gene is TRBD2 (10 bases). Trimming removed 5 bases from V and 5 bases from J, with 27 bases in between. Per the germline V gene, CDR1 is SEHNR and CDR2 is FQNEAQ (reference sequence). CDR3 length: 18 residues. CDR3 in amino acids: CASSRTGASGSVRETQYF. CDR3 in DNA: TGTGCCAGCAGCCGGACAGGGGCTAGCGGGAGTGTCCGCGAGACCCAGTACTTC.

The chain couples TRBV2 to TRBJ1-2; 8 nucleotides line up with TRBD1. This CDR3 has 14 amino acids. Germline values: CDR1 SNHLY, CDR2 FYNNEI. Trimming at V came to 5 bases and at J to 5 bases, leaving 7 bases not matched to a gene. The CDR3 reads CASSNGQGPYGYTF. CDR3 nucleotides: TGTGCCAGCAGTAACGGACAGGGCCCATATGGCTACACCTTC.

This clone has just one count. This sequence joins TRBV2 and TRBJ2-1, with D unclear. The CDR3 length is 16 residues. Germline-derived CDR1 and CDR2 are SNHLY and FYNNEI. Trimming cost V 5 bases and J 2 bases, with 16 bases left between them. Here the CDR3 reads CASSKAVALPYNEQFF. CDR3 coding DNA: TGTGCCAGCAGTAAGGCGGTAGCCTTACCCTACAATGAGCAGTTCTTC.

The CDR3 loop reads CASSFTGTKGEKLFF. DNA for the CDR3: TGTGCCAGCAGCTTCACCGGGACTAAGGGCGAAAAACTGTTTTTT. This chain joins TRBV9 and TRBJ1-4; perhaps TRBD1 as D (5 bases). The V gene lost 4 bases and the J gene lost 8 bases, with 18 bases spanning the gap. Germline V gives CDR1 SGDLS, CDR2 YYNGEE. This CDR3 region has 15 residues.

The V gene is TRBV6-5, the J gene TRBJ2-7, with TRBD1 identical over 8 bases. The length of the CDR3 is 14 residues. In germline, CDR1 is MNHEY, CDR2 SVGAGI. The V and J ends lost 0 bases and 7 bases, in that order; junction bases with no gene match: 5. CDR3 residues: CASSYSGQVWEQYF. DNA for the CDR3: TGTGCCAGCAGTTACTCGGGACAGGTCTGGGAGCAGTACTTC.

CDR3 in amino acids: CASRGEAGPTSYEQYF. CDR3 coding DNA: TGTGCCAGCAGGGGAGAAGCGGGGCCCACCTCCTACGAGCAGTACTTC. This sequence joins TRBV28 and TRBJ2-7; 7 bases line up with TRBD2. V lost 6 bases to trimming and J lost 0 bases; unmatched junction nucleotides: 11. Germline-derived CDR1 and CDR2 are MDHEN and SYDVKM. The CDR3 has 16 residues. Variable domain in full (rest from reference TRBV28 and TRBJ2-7): DVKVTQSSRYLVKRTGEKVFLECVQDMDHENMFWYRQDPGLGLRLIYFSYDVKMKEKGDIPEGYSVSREKKERFSLILESASTNQTSMYLCASRGEAGPTSYEQYFGPGTRLTVT.

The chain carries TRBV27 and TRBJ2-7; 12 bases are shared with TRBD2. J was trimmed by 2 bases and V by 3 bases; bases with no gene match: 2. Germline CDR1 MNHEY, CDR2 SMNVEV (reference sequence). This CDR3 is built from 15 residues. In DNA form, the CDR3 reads TGTGCCAGCAGTTTTACTAGCGGGGGGACCTACGAGCAGTACTTC. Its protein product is CASSFTSGGTYEQYF.

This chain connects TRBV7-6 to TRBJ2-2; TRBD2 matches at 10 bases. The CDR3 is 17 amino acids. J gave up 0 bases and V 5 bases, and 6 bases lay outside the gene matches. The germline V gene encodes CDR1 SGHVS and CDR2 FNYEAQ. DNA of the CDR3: TGTGCCAGCAGCCACCAGCGGGGGGGCGCGAACACCGGGGAGCTGTTTTTT. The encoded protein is CASSHQRGGANTGELFF.

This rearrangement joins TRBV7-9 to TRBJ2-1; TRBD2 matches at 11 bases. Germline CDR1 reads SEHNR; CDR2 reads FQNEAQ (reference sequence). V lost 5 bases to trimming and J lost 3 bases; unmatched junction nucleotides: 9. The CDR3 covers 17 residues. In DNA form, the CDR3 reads TGTGCCAGCAGCACCCGACTAGCGGGACTTTACTACAATGAGCAGTTCTTC. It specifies CASSTRLAGLYYNEQFF. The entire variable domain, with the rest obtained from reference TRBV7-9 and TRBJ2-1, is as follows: DTGVSQNPRHKITKRGQNVTFRCDPISEHNRLYWYRQTLGQGPEFLTYFQNEAQLEKSRLLSDRFSAERPKGSFSTLEIQRTEQGDSAMYLCASSTRLAGLYYNEQFFGPGTRLTVL.

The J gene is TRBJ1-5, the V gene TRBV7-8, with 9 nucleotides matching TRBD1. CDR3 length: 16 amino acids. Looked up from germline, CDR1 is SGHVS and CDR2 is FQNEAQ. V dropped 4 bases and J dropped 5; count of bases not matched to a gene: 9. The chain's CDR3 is CASSSYRGRGDQPQHF. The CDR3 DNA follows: TGTGCCAGCAGCTCATACAGGGGGCGAGGTGATCAGCCCCAGCATTTT. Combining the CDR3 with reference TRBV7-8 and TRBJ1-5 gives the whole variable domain GAGVSQSPRYKVAKRGQDVALRCDPISGHVSLFWYQQALGQGPEFLTYFQNEAQLDKSGLPSDRFFAERPEGSVSTLKIQRTQQEDSAVYLCASSSYRGRGDQPQHFGDGTRLSIL.

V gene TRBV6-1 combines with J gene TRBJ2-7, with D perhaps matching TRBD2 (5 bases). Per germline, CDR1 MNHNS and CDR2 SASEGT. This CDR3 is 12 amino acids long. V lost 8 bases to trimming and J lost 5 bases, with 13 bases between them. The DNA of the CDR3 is TGTGCCAGCGGGAGACCTGTCCACGAGCAGTACTTC. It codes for CASGRPVHEQYF.

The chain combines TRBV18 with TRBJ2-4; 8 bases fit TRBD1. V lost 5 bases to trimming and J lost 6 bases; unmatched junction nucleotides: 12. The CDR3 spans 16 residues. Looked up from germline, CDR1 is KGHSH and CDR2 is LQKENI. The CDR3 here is CASSGPQTGELNIQYF. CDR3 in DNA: TGTGCCAGCTCAGGGCCTCAGACAGGGGAACTAAACATTCAGTACTTC.

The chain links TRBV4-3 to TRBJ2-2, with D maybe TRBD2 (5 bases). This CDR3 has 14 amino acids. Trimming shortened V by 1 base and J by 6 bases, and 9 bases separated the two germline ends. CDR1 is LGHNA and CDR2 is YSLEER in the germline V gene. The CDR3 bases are TGCGCCAGCAGCCAAGCGGGGTTGGCCGGGGAGCTGTTTTTT. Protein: CASSQAGLAGELFF.

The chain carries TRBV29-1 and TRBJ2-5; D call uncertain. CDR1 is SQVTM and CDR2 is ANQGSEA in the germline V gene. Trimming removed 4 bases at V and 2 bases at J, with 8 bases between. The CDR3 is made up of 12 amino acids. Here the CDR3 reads CSVVPQQETQYF. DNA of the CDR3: TGCAGCGTTGTCCCACAACAAGAGACCCAGTACTTC.

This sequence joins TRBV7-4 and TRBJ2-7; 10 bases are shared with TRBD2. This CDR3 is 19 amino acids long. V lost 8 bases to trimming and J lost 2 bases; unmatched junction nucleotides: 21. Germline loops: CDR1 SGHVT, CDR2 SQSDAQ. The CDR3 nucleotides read TGTGCCAGCTGGGCCCCCCTCTCTCCAACTAGCGGGGTTCCCTACGAGCAGTACTTC. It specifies CASWAPLSPTSGVPYEQYF. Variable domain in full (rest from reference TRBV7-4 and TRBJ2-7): GAGVSQSPRYKVAKRGRDVALRCDSISGHVTLYWYRQTLGQGSEVLTYSQSDAQRDKSGRPSGRFSAERPERSVSTLKIQRTEQGDSAVYLCASWAPLSPTSGVPYEQYFGPGTRLTVT.

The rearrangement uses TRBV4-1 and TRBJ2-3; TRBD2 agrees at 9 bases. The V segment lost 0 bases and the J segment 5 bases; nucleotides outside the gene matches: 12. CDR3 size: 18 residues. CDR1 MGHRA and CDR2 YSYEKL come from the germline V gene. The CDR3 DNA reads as TGCGCCAGCAGCCAAGAGGGGGCCGGCGGGGGGGCGGTAGATACGCAGTATTTT. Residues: CASSQEGAGGGAVDTQYF.

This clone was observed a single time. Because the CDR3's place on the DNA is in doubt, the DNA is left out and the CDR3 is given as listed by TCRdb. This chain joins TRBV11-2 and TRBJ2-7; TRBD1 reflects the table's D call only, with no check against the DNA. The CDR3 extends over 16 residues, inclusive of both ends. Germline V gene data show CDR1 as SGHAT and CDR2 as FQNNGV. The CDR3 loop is CASSSGWGQGSYERYF.

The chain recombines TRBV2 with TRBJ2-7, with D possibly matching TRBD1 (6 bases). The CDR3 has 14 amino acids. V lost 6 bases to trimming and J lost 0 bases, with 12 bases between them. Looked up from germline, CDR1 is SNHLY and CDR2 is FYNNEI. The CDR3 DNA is TGTGCCAGCAGACAAGACAGGAGCTCCTACGAGCAGTACTTC. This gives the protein CASRQDRSSYEQYF.